The 12 T cell receptor beta chains reported below all come from one sample, sequenced in a study of shared clonotypes between healthy human individuals. Clones were sequenced by immunoSEQ multiplex PCR, and TCRdb holds only the in-frame ones, with some missing. The profile covers 1,100,000 or so clones, with approximately 80% appearing a single time and more than 0.45% taken by the ten largest. Sequencing was done on a sample of memory CD4+ T cells from PBMCs. Subset noted: CD45RA-negative fraction. The receptors were sampled from a man aged 18 to 30 in good health. Some clones in this sample may be carry-over from other donors' samples.

The rearrangement uses TRBV5-6 and TRBJ2-2, with D perhaps TRBD2 (6 bases). Looked up from germline, CDR1 is SGHDT and CDR2 is YYEEEE. This CDR3 spans 16 amino acids. V was clipped by 3 bases and J by 5 bases, with 17 bases between them. CDR3: CASSSQTTSRTGELFF. CDR3 bases: TGTGCCAGCAGCTCCCAGACGACTAGTAGGACCGGGGAGCTGTTTTTT.

The chain is built from TRBV7-2 and TRBJ1-5; D unclear. The V gene's germline CDR1 is SGHTA and CDR2 FQGNSA. V lost 4 bases, J lost 2 bases, and 18 bases lay in between. This CDR3 has 17 amino acids. CDR3 amino acids: CASSSRGPEGGNQPQHF. The CDR3 coding sequence is TGTGCCAGCAGCTCCCGCGGGCCCGAAGGAGGCAATCAGCCCCAGCATTTT.

The chain uses TRBV18 and TRBJ1-4; D uncertain. Trimming stripped 3 bases from V and 0 bases from J, with 5 bases between. Germline CDR1 reads KGHSH; CDR2 reads LQKENI. The CDR3 loop spans 14 amino acids. CDR3 DNA: TGTGCCAGCTCACCGGCTACAACTAATGAAAAACTGTTTTTT. Translation gives CASSPATTNEKLFF.

The chain is built from TRBV9 and TRBJ1-3, with D perhaps matching TRBD1 (6 bases). CDR3 length equals 15 residues. The germline gives CDR1 SGDLS, CDR2 YYNGEE. Trimming removed 0 bases from V and 2 bases from J, with 9 bases in between. The CDR3 loop reads CASSVVTGTGNTIYF. For the CDR3, the DNA is TGTGCCAGCAGCGTAGTAACAGGGACTGGAAACACCATATATTTT.

V gene TRBV6-1 combines with J gene TRBJ1-2; D gene unclear. The CDR3 contains 15 residues. V lost 1 base to trimming and J lost 4 bases, with 13 bases between them. CDR1 is MNHNS, CDR2 SASEGT, per germline. CDR3 sequence: CASSEDSRASYGYTF. The CDR3 DNA is TGTGCCAGCAGTGAAGACTCAAGGGCTAGCTATGGCTACACCTTC.

Turning to this clone: The same CDR3 arises from other DNA sequences in this sample as well. The chain has TRBV28 and TRBJ1-5, with D hard to call. CDR1 and CDR2 (germline): MDHEN, SYDVKM. CDR3 length equals 12 residues. V lost 2 bases and J lost 7, with 6 bases in between. CDR3 coding DNA: TGTGCCAGCAGTTTACAGTTGCAGCCCCAGCATTTT. It codes for CASSLQLQPQHF.

The chain joins TRBV5-6 to TRBJ2-1; D remains unclear. Germline V gene lookup returns CDR1 SGHDT and CDR2 YYEEEE. Trimming stripped 3 bases from V and 8 bases from J, with 6 bases between. The CDR3 is made up of 11 amino acids. CDR3 coding DNA: TGTGCCAGCAGCTCTCGATATGAGCAGTTCTTC. The encoded protein is CASSSRYEQFF. The full variable domain, its missing parts supplied by reference TRBV5-6 and TRBJ2-1, is DAGVTQSPTHLIKTRGQQVTLRCSPKSGHDTVSWYQQALGQGPQFIFQYYEEEERQRGNFPDRFSGHQFPNYSSELNVNALLLGDSALYLCASSSRYEQFFGPGTRLTVL.

The V and J genes are TRBV30 and TRBJ2-1; TRBD2 matches at 9 bases. This CDR3 is built from 15 residues. V trimming: 3 bases; J trimming: 10 bases; junction bases outside the gene matches: 13. Germline V lookup: CDR1 GTSNPN, CDR2 SVGIG (reference sequence). Here the CDR3 reads CAWRGLRGRALEQFF. For the CDR3, the DNA is TGTGCCTGGAGGGGGTTGCGCGGGAGGGCCTTGGAGCAGTTCTTC.

The chain is built from TRBV7-2 and TRBJ2-1; D unresolved. Germline-derived CDR1 and CDR2 are SGHTA and FQGNSA. The CDR3 length is 14 residues. The germline V and J ends were trimmed by 8 bases and 0 bases, with 11 bases remaining between them. The CDR3 sequence is CASAGSPSYNEQFF. The CDR3 coding sequence is TGTGCCAGCGCTGGTAGTCCCTCCTACAATGAGCAGTTCTTC.

The gene calls are TRBV4-1 and TRBJ2-1, with 9 nucleotides matching TRBD1. Per the germline V gene, CDR1 is MGHRA and CDR2 is YSYEKL. The CDR3 length is 15 residues. The J segment lost 6 bases and the V segment lost 4 bases, leaving 7 bases of the junction unmatched. The CDR3 loop is CASSRPGQGPNEQFF. The DNA for the CDR3 is TGCGCCAGCAGCCGCCCGGGACAGGGACCCAATGAGCAGTTCTTC.

This chain connects TRBV2 to TRBJ1-3; D gene uncertain. Germline assignment: CDR1 SNHLY and CDR2 FYNNEI. The CDR3 covers 15 residues. The V end was cut by 6 bases, the J end by 1 base, with 13 bases between. The CDR3 loop is CASSPSSRSGNTIYF. CDR3 sequence (DNA): TGTGCCAGCAGCCCCAGCTCGAGGTCTGGAAACACCATATATTTT.

The chain has TRBV9 and TRBJ2-5; the D is unclear. The V end was cut by 2 bases, the J end by 5 bases, with 10 bases between. Germline V gene data show CDR1 as SGDLS and CDR2 as YYNGEE. The CDR3 is 13 amino acids. DNA for the CDR3: TGTGCCAGCAGCGTTTCGTACTGGGAGACCCAGTACTTC. Amino acid sequence: CASSVSYWETQYF.